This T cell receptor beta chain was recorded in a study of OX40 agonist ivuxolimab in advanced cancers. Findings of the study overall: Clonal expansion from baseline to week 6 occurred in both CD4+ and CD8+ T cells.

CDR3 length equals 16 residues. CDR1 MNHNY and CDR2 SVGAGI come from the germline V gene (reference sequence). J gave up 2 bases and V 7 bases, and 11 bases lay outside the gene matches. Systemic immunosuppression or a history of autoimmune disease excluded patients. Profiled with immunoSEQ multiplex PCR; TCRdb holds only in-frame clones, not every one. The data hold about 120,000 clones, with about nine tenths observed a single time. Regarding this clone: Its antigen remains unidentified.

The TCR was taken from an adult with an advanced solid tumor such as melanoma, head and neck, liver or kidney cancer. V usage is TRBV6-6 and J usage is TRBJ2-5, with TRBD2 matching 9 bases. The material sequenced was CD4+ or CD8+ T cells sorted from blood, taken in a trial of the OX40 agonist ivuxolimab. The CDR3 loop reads CASTLMLAGRQETQYF. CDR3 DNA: TGTGCCAGCACATTGATGCTAGCGGGACGGCAAGAGACCCAGTACTTC.